At least ten counts were recorded for the clone carrying this TCR beta chain. The DNA ends 3 residues before the CDR3 does, and the rest of the CDR3 is filled in from the germline J gene. The entry originates in a study of T cell clonality in common variable immunodeficiency. The CDR3 runs 14 residues. Unmatched junction bases numbered 5, after V lost 2 bases and J lost 5 bases. The V gene's germline CDR1 is SNHLY and CDR2 FYNNEI. Here immunoSEQ multiplex PCR was the method, and the copy in TCRdb shows in-frame clones only, minus some. The specimen has about 55,000 clones, none found just once. Heparinized whole blood, about 5 to 9 ml, came from each donor.

J is TRBJ1-2 and V is TRBV2; TRBD1 aligns across 7 bases. The sequence was collected from a person aged 18 to 70 in good health. The sample taken for sequencing was peripheral blood mononuclear cells. CDR3 bases read: TGTGCCAGCAGTGAACAGGGGGTAGTTTATGGC. Translating gives CASSEQGVVYG. In full, the CDR3 is CASSEQGVVYGYTF.